This record looks at one T cell receptor (beta chain) sequence and its context. What it binds is unknown. Germline CDR1 is SGDLS and CDR2 is YYNGEE. Trimming at V came to 0 bases and at J to 0 bases, leaving 4 bases not matched to a gene. There are 16 residues in the CDR3. This record belongs to a study of cytomegalovirus exposure and HLA in healthy donors. The wider study: Within an early data release were 65 million to 90 million unique TCRs drawn from HLA-typed donors. Whole-study results and caveats: Most subjects had HLA-A and HLA-B alleles reportedly predicted accurately by TCR beta sequences.

A multiplex PCR was run with 60 Vbeta primers and 13 Jbeta primers. Clones were sequenced by immunoSEQ multiplex PCR, and TCRdb holds only the in-frame ones, with some missing. The repertoire holds about 180,000 clones, with 65% to 85% as singletons. The source material was PBMCs. J is TRBJ2-3 and V is TRBV9; 7 nucleotides align to TRBD2. The clonotype was recovered from a girl aged 5-17 years in good health and CMV-seropositive. CDR3 loop: CASSVGGSTSTDTQYF. CDR3 bases: TGTGCCAGCAGCGTAGGCGGGAGTACCAGCACAGATACGCAGTATTTT.